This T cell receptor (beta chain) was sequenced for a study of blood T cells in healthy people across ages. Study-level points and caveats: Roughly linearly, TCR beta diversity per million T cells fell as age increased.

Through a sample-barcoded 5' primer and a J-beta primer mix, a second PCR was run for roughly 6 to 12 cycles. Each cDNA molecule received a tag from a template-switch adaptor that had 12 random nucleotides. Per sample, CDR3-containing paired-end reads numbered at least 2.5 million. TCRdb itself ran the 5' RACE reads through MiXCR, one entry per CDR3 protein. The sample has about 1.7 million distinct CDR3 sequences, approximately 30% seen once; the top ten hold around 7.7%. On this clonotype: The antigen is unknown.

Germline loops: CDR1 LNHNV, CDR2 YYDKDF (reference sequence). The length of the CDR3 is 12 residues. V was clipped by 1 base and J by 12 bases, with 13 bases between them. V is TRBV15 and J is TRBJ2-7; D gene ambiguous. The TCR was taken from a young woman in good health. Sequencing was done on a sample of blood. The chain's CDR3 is CATSRGSGLGYF. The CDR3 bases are TGTGCCACCAGCAGAGGATCGGGTCTGGGGTACTTC. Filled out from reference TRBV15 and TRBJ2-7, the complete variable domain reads DAMVIQNPRYQVTQFGKPVTLSCSQTLNHNVMYWYQQKSSQAPKLLFHYYDKDFNNEADTPDNFQSRRPNTSFCFLDIRSPGLGDTAMYLCATSRGSGLGYFGPGTRLTVT.